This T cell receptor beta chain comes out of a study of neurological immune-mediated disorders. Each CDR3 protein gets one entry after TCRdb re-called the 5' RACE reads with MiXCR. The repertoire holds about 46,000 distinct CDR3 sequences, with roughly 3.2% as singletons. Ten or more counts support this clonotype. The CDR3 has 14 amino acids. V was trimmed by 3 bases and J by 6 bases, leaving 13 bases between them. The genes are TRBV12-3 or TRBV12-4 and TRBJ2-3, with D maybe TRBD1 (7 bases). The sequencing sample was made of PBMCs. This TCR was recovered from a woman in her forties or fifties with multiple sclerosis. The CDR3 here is CASSLQGGPDTQYF. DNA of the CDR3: TGTGCCAGCAGTTTGCAGGGGGGTCCGGATACGCAGTATTTT.